This T cell receptor beta chain is from a study of blood T cell repertoires in COVID-19. Study-wide background: COVID-19 samples from acute and convalescent phases originated in the United States, Italy and Spain. Sample material is recorded as cDNA or gDNA derived from T cells, B-cell-depleted T cells, or PBMCs.

Authors' processing steps: Counts of nucleated cells, estimated from reference gene primer amplification, were obtained. The method was immunoSEQ multiplex PCR; TCRdb's version includes in-frame clones alone and lacks a portion of them. D and trimming were read from the DNA, whereas the V and J calls and clone size are those reported in that table. The sample yields around 320,000 clones, over 75% seen once. With respect to this clone: The same CDR3 also results from other DNA sequences found in this sample.

CDR1 is GTSNPN, CDR2 SVGIG, per germline (reference sequence). With 1 base removed from V and 4 bases from J, the gap between germline ends came to 8 bases. This CDR3 has 12 amino acids. The chain has TRBV30 and TRBJ2-7; D not resolved. The sequence came from a human donor in a cohort sampled during active COVID-19. Source material: peripheral blood. In DNA form, the CDR3 reads TGTGCCTGGAGTGCAGGATTATACGAGCAGTACTTC. Translated: CAWSAGLYEQYF.